This T cell receptor beta chain came from a study of blood T cell repertoires in COVID-19 (dated by TCRdb to the early 2020s). For the wider study: Samples covering the acute and convalescent phases of COVID-19 were provided by collaborators in the United States, Italy and Spain. The prospective study material was composed of cDNA or gDNA derived from T cells, B-cell-depleted T cells, or PBMCs. Deeply sampled blood TCRbeta repertoires from subjects exposed to, actively infected with, or recovered from COVID-19 were included in the dataset. A freely available public database, intended as a resource for researchers studying the immune response to SARS-CoV-2, is where the repertoires were released. Samples were obtained from the ongoing ImmuneRACE study (first 160 participants) and from 1,200 or so subjects provided by 6 global collaborators. A de-identified subject ID, COVID-19 status, age in years and sex were almost always included in the sample metadata. HLA class I and class II types, where available, came from metadata supplied by the sample provider rather than from assay-based typing.

The immunoSEQ Assay, a bias-controlled multiplex PCR, was used to amplify TCRbeta CDR3 regions from genomic DNA. Per the original workflow: The number of nucleated cells in each sample was estimated from the amplification of reference gene primers within the assay. Sequence reads were collapsed and filtered to measure the absolute abundance of every unique TCRbeta CDR3 rearrangement. For each sample, productive Simpson clonality was calculated as the square root of Simpson's diversity index over productive rearrangements. The clones in this table, taken by TCRdb from immuneACCESS, are in-frame only. Not every clone is retained; where verified, under half of the shortfall comes from an unresolved V gene, and the cause of the rest is unknown. The V and J calls and clone size come from that table; D and trimming were worked out from the DNA. This sample lists about 220,000 clones; roughly 85% were detected once. About 3.9% of the sample is held by the ten biggest clonotypes.

CDR1 and CDR2 are read off the germline V gene (reference sequence) as LGHDT and YNNKEL. The junction shows trimming of 0 bases on V and 5 bases on J, plus 10 bases between the germline ends. The CDR3 spans 14 residues, from the cysteine through the phenylalanine. The DNA shown is the 42-base CDR3, in frame from base 1. Worth noting for this clone: Its antigen is not yet known. The input lacks base qualities; no much larger clone sits a single base away.

Broad study findings and their caveats: How much clinical and demographic metadata was included differed by source and by participant, and the metadata was provided uncurated.

Whole blood was collected in K2EDTA tubes by collaborating institutions according to the institutions' own protocols. For TCRbeta analysis, collaborators shipped samples as frozen whole blood, isolated PBMCs, or DNA extracted from either of those sample types. The origin of this receptor is a woman older than 75 with acute or convalescent COVID-19. Source material: peripheral blood. The chain was built from TRBV3-1 (or the pseudogene TRBV3-2) and TRBJ2-5; too little of a D gene remains to name it. The DNA reads as follows: TGTGCCAGCAGCCAAGATGTAGCCCGGGAGACCCAGTACTTC. The encoded protein is CASSQDVARETQYF.